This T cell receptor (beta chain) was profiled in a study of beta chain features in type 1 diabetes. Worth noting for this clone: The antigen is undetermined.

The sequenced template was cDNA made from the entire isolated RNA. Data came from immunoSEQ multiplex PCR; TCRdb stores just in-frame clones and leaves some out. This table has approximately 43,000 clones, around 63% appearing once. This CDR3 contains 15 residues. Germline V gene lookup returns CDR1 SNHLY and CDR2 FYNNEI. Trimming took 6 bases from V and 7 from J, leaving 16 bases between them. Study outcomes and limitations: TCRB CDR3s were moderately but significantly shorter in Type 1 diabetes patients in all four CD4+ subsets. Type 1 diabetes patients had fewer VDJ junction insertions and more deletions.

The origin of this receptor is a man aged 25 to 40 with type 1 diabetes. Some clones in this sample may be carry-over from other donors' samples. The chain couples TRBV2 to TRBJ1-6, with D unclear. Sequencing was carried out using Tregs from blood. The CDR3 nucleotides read TGTGCCAGCAGGCTGGCTAGTGCGGGAAATTCACCCCTCCACTTT. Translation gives CASRLASAGNSPLHF.